This T cell receptor beta chain is from a study of breast tumors, draining lymph nodes, adjacent tissues. Findings and limits, study-wide: Tumor and nontumor repertoires were significantly more similar in luminal-like than in basal-like breast cancer. Data fit most tumor T cells coming from lymph node, expanding in tumor. That most tumor T cells come from lymph nodes remained unproven. Tumor repertoires ranked between lymph nodes and nontumor tissue in diversity, with V and J gene preferences.

The CDR3 extends over 15 residues, inclusive of both ends. Germline-derived CDR1 and CDR2 are SGDLS and YYNGEE. Points on this clonotype: Its specificity is unknown. The CDR3 ends on some other residue instead of the conserved phenylalanine or tryptophan, so this is likely a read error. The DNA is left out, because the CDR3 cannot be placed on it with certainty; the CDR3 is given as TCRdb lists it.

TCRdb re-derived calls from the multiplex PCR reads in MiXCR, one entry per CDR3 protein. The table has over 150,000 distinct CDR3 sequences, roughly 31% seen once. Axillary draining lymph nodes of breast cancer patients supplied the node samples. The J gene is TRBJ2-5, the V gene TRBV9; whether TRBD2, the table's D call, matches the DNA was not checked. The sequence came from a female donor with breast cancer. Some clones in this sample may be carry-over from other donors' samples. Sequenced sample: axillary lymph node tissue. CDR3: CASSVERGGPETPYL.